The rows below give T cell receptor beta chains drawn from one sample of a study of PD-1 blockade in classical Hodgkin lymphoma. TCRdb's table, derived via immunoSEQ multiplex PCR, lists solely in-frame clones and lacks some. The sample shows approximately 50,000 clones, just under 75% of them seen only once. The material sequenced was peripheral blood mononuclear cells (PBMCs), taken before the second cycle of nivolumab. The receptors stem from a human donor with classical Hodgkin lymphoma. CDR3s include the opening cysteine and the closing phenylalanine or tryptophan. D genes are given only for firm matches. Where a row states a size, it is once, few, many or the class of an expanded clone; other rows omit it.

>NA|TRBJ1-2|NA|TRBV9
TGTGCCAGCAGCGTAGGAGGGATGGGACGAAACTATGGCTACACCTTC
CASSVGGMGRNYGYTF
>few|TRBJ2-5|TRBD1|TRBV7-2
TGTGCCAGCAGCTTAGGCGGACAGGGACCTGAGACCCAGTACTTC
CASSLGGQGPETQYF
>NA|TRBJ1-5|NA|TRBV9
TGTGCCAGCAGCGCCTCAGCTAGTTGGCCCCAGCATTTT
CASSASASWPQHF
>NA|TRBJ2-2|NA|TRBV5-1
TGCGCCAGCAGCTTGAGGGACACCGGGGAGCTGTTTTTT
CASSLRDTGELFF
>NA|TRBJ2-7|TRBD1|TRBV4-2
TGTGCCAGCAGCCAAGATTGGACAGGGGTCTACGAGCAGTACTTC
CASSQDWTGVYEQYF
>NA|TRBJ1-4|NA|TRBV6-6
TGTGCCAGCAGTTACCGGGGCGCCATAAATGAAAAACTGTTTTTT
CASSYRGAINEKLFF
>NA|TRBJ2-7|TRBD2|TRBV19
TGTGCCAGTAGTATCGAAGAAACTAGCGGACTTTACGAGCAGTACTTC
CASSIEETSGLYEQYF
>NA|TRBJ2-2|NA|TRBV28
TGTGCCAGCAGTCCGCAGACGAGGGTTCGGGACACCGGGGAGCTGTTTTTT
CASSPQTRVRDTGELFF
>NA|TRBJ2-2|NA|TRBV9
TGTGCCAGCAGCGTAGTTGCAGGATTGGGTTACACCGGGGAGCTGTTTTTT
CASSVVAGLGYTGELFF
>NA|TRBJ1-1|TRBD1|TRBV7-3
TGTGCCAGCAGCTTAAGGACAGGGCTATCGTTGAACACTGAAGCTTTCTTT
CASSLRTGLSLNTEAFF
>NA|TRBJ1-4|NA|TRBV9
TGTGCCAGCAGCGTAGGGGCCGGCCATAATGAAAAACTGTTTTTT
CASSVGAGHNEKLFF
>NA|TRBJ2-2|NA|TRBV19
TGTGCCAGTAGTCGGACTACCGACACCGGGGAGCTGTTTTTT
CASSRTTDTGELFF
>few|TRBJ2-7|TRBD1|TRBV5-6
TGTGCCAGCAGCCACGGGACAGGGAGCTCCTACGAGCAGTACTTC
CASSHGTGSSYEQYF
>NA|TRBJ2-7|NA|TRBV7-3
TGTGCCAGCAGCTTAAGAGGGGGAGACAAAACCTACGAGCAGTACTTC
CASSLRGGDKTYEQYF
>NA|TRBJ1-1|NA|TRBV19
TGTGCCAGTAGTTCTCACGGGGGGGTGAACACTGAAGCTTTCTTT
CASSSHGGVNTEAFF
>NA|TRBJ2-2|TRBD2|TRBV6-6
TGTGCCAGCAGTTCCCGCCCGGGGGGGAACACCGGGGAGCTGTTTTTT
CASSSRPGGNTGELFF
>NA|TRBJ2-3|NA|TRBV7-2
TGTGCCAGCAGCTTAGGGAGAAGCACAGATACGCAGTATTTT
CASSLGRSTDTQYF
>NA|TRBJ2-3|NA|TRBV11-2
TGTGCCAGCAGCTTAGGGGGACTCGGGACAGATACGCAGTATTTT
CASSLGGLGTDTQYF
>NA|TRBJ2-7|NA|TRBV28
TGTGCCAGCAGTTCCCAAAGGACAGTCATCCGCTACGAGCAGTACTTC
CASSSQRTVIRYEQYF
>NA|TRBJ1-1|NA|TRBV7-2
TGTGCCAGCAGCTTAGCGGGTTTGGTCACTGAAGCTTTCTTT
CASSLAGLVTEAFF
>NA|TRBJ1-2|NA|TRBV27
TGTGCCAGCAGTTTACCCCCCTCCGGTGAGGACTATGGCTACACCTTC
CASSLPPSGEDYGYTF
>NA|TRBJ2-1|TRBD2|TRBV27
TGTGCCAGCAGTTTTAGCGGGAGGAACTACAATGAGCAGTTCTTC
CASSFSGRNYNEQFF
>NA|TRBJ1-5|NA|TRBV7-2
TGTGCCAGCAGCCCTAGGTCGGGCAATCAGCCCCAGCATTTT
CASSPRSGNQPQHF
>NA|TRBJ2-3|NA|TRBV10-1
TGCGCCAGCTACCCCCCACGGGGCAAGAACACAGATACGCAGTATTTT
CASYPPRGKNTDTQYF
>NA|TRBJ2-1|NA|TRBV7-9
TGTGCCAGCAGCTTAGTGGCGGCCGACTACAATGAGCAGTTCTTC
CASSLVAADYNEQFF
>NA|TRBJ1-2|NA|TRBV6-4
TGTGCCAGCAGCCCCGGAACTTTCCCCGGGACACACGGCGGCTACACCTTC
CASSPGTFPGTHGGYTF
>NA|TRBJ1-2|NA|TRBV21-1
TGTGCCAGCTCAAGTACTGGTAACTATGGCTACACCTTC
CASSSTGNYGYTF
>many|TRBJ1-2|TRBD1|TRBV25-1
TGTGCCAGCAACTCCGGGACAGGACATTCGAATGGCTACACCTTC
CASNSGTGHSNGYTF
>few|TRBJ1-2|TRBD1|TRBV12-5
TGTGCTAGTGGTTTGACAGGGGTCTATGGCTACACCTTC
CASGLTGVYGYTF
>NA|TRBJ2-1|TRBD2|TRBV19
TGTGCCAGTAGTATTCGACTAGCGGGAGGTTGGTCCAATGAGCAGTTCTTC
CASSIRLAGGWSNEQFF
>NA|TRBJ2-7|NA|TRBV7-9
TGTGCCAGCAGCCCCACTGTAGCCTACGAGCAGTACTTC
CASSPTVAYEQYF
>NA|TRBJ2-7|TRBD1|TRBV10-3
TGTGCCATCTGTAGAGACAGGGGGCCCTACGAGCAGTACTTC
CAICRDRGPYEQYF
>once|TRBJ2-3|TRBD2|TRBV27
TGTGCCAGCAGCGGGACTAGCGCTAGCACAGATACGCAGTATTTT
CASSGTSASTDTQYF
>NA|TRBJ2-3|TRBD2|TRBV9
TGTGCCAGCAGCGTGCGGGAGGCAGATACGCAGTATTTT
CASSVREADTQYF
>once|TRBJ2-3|NA|TRBV7-2
TGTGCCAGCAGCTCCCCCCGGCGAGGCCCCCCGGGTGTGGCGCAGTATTTT
CASSSPRRGPPGVAQYF
>NA|TRBJ2-7|NA|TRBV6-6
TGTGCCAGCAGTTCCATAGTAGGGTACGAGCAGTACTTC
CASSSIVGYEQYF
>NA|TRBJ2-2|NA|TRBV28
TGTGCCAGTCTACAGGGAGTTACCGGGGAGCTGTTTTTT
CASLQGVTGELFF
>NA|TRBJ2-3|NA|TRBV5-1
TGCGCCAGCATGGGGGTTAGCACAGATACGCAGTATTTT
CASMGVSTDTQYF
>NA|TRBJ1-5|TRBD1|TRBV19
TGTGCCAGTAGTTTGGGACAGGGAAATCAGCCCCAGCATTTT
CASSLGQGNQPQHF
>NA|TRBJ1-2|TRBD1|TRBV6-1
TGTGCCAGCCACACCGGGACAGGGTATGGCTACACCTTC
CASHTGTGYGYTF
>NA|TRBJ2-6|TRBD1|TRBV10-3
TGTGCCATCGGGTTGTTGACAGGGCGTGATGGGGCCAACGTCCTGACTTTC
CAIGLLTGRDGANVLTF
>once|TRBJ2-3|TRBD2|TRBV7-3
TGTGCCAGCAGCCAGGGGACTAGCGGGAGCCGCCAGTATTTT
CASSQGTSGSRQYF
>once|TRBJ2-1|NA|TRBV7-3
TGTGCCAGCAGCTATCAGGGTCGTAATGAGCAGTTCTTC
CASSYQGRNEQFF
>NA|TRBJ1-1|NA|TRBV20-1
TGCAGTGCCGTAGGAGATTCTGAAGCTTTCTTT
CSAVGDSEAFF
>NA|TRBJ2-7|TRBD1|TRBV27
TGTGCCAGCAGTTCCCAACAGGGGTCACCATTCTACGAGCAGTACTTC
CASSSQQGSPFYEQYF
>NA|TRBJ2-7|TRBD2|TRBV6-6
TGTGCCAGCAGTGCCCTAGCGGGATCGGCCTACGAGCAGTACTTC
CASSALAGSAYEQYF
>NA|TRBJ2-3|NA|TRBV18
TGTGCCAGCTCAACAGGGCTCCACACAGATACGCAGTATTTT
CASSTGLHTDTQYF
>NA|TRBJ1-2|TRBD1|TRBV18
TGTGCCAGCTCTCAAACAGGGGCGGATGGCTACACCTTC
CASSQTGADGYTF
>NA|TRBJ2-5|TRBD1|TRBV28
TGTGCCAGCAGGAAACAGGGGTGGGAGACCCAGTACTTC
CASRKQGWETQYF